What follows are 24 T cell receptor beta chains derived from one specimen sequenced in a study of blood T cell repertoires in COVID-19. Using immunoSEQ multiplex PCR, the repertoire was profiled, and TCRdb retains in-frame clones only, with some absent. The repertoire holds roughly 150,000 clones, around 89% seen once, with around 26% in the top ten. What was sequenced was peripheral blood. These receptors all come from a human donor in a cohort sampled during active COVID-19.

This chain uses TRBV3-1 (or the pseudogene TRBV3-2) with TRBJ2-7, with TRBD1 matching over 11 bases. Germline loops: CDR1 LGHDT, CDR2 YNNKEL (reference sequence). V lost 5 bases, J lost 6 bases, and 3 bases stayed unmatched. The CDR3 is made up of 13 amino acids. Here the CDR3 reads CASSGTGGLEQYF. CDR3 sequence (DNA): TGTGCCAGCAGCGGGACAGGGGGTCTCGAGCAGTACTTC.

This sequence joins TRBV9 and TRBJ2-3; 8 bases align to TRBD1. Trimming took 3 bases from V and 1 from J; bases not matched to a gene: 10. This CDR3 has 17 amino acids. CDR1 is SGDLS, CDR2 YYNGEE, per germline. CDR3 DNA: TGTGCCAGCAGCGCCCCCCGCAGGGGGCGCGGCACAGATACGCAGTATTTT. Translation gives CASSAPRRGRGTDTQYF.

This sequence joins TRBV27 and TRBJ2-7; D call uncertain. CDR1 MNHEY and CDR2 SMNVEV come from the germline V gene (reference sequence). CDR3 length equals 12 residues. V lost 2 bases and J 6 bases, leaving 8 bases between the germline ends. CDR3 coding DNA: TGTGCCAGCAGTTTAACTGGTGGCGAGCAGTACTTC. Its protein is CASSLTGGEQYF.

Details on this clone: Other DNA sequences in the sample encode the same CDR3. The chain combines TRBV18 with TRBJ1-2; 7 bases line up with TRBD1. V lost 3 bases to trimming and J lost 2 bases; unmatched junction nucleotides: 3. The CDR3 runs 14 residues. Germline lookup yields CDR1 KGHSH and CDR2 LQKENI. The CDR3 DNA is TGTGCCAGCTCACCGGCAGGGGGAAACTATGGCTACACCTTC. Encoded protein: CASSPAGGNYGYTF.

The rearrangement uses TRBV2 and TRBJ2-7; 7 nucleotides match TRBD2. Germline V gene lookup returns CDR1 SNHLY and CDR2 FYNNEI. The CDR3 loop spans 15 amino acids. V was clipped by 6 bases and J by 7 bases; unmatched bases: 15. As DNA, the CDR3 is TGTGCCAGCAGGGATGGGGGGGAGGCCTTGTTGGAGCAGTACTTC. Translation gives CASRDGGEALLEQYF. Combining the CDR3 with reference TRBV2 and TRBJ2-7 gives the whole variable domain EPEVTQTPSHQVTQMGQEVILRCVPISNHLYFYWYRQILGQKVEFLVSFYNNEISEKSEIFDDQFSVERPDGSNFTLKIRSTKLEDSAMYFCASRDGGEALLEQYFGPGTRLTVT.

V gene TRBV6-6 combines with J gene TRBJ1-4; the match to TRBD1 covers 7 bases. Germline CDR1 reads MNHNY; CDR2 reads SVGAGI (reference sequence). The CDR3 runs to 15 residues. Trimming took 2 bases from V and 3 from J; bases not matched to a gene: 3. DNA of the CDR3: TGTGCCAGCAGTTACGCCGGGACAGCTAATGAAAAACTGTTTTTT. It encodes CASSYAGTANEKLFF.

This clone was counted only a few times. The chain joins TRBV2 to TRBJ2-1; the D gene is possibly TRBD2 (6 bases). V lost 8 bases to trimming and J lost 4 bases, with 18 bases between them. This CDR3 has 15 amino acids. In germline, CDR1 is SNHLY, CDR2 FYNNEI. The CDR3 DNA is TGTGCCAGCTTATCTGGAGCGGGCCCGTACAATGAGCAGTTCTTC. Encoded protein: CASLSGAGPYNEQFF.

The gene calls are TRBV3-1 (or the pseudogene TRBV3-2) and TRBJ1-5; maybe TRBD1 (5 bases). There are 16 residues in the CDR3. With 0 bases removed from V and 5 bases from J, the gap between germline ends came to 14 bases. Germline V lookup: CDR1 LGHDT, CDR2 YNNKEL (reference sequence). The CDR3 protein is CASSQDRPGRDQPQHF. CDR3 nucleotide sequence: TGTGCCAGCAGCCAAGATCGGCCAGGGAGGGATCAGCCCCAGCATTTT.

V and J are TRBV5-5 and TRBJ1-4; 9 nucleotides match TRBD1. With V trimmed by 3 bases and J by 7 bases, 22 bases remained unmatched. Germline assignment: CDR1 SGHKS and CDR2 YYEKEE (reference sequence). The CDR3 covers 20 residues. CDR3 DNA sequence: TGTGCCAGCAGCTCCCGGACTCCGGGACAGGGCTTTCTCGTGGGTGAAAAACTGTTTTTT. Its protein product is CASSSRTPGQGFLVGEKLFF.

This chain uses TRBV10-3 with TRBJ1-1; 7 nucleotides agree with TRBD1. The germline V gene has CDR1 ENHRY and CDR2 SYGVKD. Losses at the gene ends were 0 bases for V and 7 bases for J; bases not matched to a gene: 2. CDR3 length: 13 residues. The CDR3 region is CAISESTGLEAFF. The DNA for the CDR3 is TGTGCCATCAGTGAGTCGACAGGGCTTGAAGCTTTCTTT.

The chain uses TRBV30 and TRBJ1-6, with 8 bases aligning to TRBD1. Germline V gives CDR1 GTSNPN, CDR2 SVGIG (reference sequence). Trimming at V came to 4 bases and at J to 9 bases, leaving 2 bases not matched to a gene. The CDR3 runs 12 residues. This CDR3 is CAWTRGPSPLHF. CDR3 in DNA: TGTGCCTGGACCAGGGGGCCTTCACCCCTCCACTTT.

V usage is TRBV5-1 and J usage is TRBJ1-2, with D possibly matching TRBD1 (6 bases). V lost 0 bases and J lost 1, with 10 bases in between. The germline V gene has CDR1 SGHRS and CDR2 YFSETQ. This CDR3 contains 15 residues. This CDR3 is CASSLAPRGNYGYTF. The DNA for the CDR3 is TGCGCCAGCAGCTTGGCACCCAGGGGTAACTATGGCTACACCTTC.

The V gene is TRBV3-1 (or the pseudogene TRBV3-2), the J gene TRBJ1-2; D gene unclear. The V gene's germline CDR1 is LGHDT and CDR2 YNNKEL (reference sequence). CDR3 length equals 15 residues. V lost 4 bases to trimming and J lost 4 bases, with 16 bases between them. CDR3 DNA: TGTGCCAGCAGCCCGAACCAGATTCTTCGCTATGGCTACACCTTC. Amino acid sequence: CASSPNQILRYGYTF.

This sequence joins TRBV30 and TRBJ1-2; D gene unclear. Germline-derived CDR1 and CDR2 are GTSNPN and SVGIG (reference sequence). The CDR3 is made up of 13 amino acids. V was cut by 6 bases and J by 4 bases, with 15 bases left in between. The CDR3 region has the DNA TGTGCCTGTGGGCCCCGGAGGTTCTATGGCTACACCTTC. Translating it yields CACGPRRFYGYTF. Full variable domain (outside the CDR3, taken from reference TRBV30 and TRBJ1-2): SQTIHQWPATLVQPVGSPLSLECTVEGTSNPNLYWYRQAAGRGLQLLFYSVGIGQISSEVPQNLSASRPQDRQFILSSKKLLLSDSGFYLCACGPRRFYGYTFGSGTRLTVV.

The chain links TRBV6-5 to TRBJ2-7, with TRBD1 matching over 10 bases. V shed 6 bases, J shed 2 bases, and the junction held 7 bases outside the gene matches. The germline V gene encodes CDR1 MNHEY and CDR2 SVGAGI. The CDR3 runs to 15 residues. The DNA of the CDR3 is TGTGCCAGCAGACCAATAGGACAGGGGGCCTACGAGCAGTACTTC. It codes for CASRPIGQGAYEQYF.

The CDR3, as DNA: TGTGCCAGCAGGGGGACAGGGCAATTCAATGAGCAGTTCTTC. Encoded protein: CASRGTGQFNEQFF. The genes are TRBV6-5 and TRBJ2-1; TRBD1 agrees at 9 bases. The CDR3 runs to 14 residues. In germline, CDR1 is MNHEY, CDR2 SVGAGI. Germline trimming cut 6 bases from V and 6 bases from J; bases unmatched to any gene: 6.

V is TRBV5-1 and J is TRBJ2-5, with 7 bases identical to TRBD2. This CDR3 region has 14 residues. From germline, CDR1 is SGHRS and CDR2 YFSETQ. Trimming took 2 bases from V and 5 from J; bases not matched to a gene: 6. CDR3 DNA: TGCGCCAGCAGCTTCTCCGACGGGAGGGAGACCCAGTACTTC. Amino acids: CASSFSDGRETQYF.

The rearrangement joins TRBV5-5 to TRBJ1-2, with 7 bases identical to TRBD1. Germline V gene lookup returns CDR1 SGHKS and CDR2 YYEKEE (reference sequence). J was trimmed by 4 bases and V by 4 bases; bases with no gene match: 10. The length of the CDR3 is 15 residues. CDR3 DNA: TGTGCCAGCAGCATGGACAGGTCCTGGAGCTATGGCTACACCTTC. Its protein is CASSMDRSWSYGYTF.

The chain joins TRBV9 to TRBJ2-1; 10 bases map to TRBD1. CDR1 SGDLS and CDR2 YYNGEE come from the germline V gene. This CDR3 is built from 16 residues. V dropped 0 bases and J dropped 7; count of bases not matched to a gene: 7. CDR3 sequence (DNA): TGTGCCAGCAGCGTAGCTCCCGGGACAGGGGATAATGAGCAGTTCTTC. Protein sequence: CASSVAPGTGDNEQFF.

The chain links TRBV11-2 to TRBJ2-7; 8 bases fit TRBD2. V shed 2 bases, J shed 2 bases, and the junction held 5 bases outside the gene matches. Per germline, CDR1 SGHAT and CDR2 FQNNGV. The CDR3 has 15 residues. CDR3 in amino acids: CASSLLAGGTYEQYF. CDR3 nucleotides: TGTGCCAGCAGCTTATTGGCGGGGGGCACCTACGAGCAGTACTTC.

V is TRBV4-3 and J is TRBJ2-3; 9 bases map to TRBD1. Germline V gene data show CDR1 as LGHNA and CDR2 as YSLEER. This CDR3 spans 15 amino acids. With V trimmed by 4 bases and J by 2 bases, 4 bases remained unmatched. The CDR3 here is CASSPWDRATDTQYF. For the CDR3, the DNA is TGCGCCAGCAGCCCCTGGGACAGGGCCACAGATACGCAGTATTTT.

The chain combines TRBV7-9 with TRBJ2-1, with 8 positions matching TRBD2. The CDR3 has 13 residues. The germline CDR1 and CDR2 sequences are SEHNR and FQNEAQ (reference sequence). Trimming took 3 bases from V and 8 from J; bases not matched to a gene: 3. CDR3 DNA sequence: TGTGCCAGCAGCTTTATAGCGGGGCATGAGCAGTTCTTC. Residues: CASSFIAGHEQFF.

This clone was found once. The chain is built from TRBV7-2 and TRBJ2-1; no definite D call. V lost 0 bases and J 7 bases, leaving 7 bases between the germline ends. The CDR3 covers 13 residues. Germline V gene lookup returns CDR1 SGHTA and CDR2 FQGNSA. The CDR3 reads CASSLALGNEQFF. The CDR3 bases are TGTGCCAGCAGCTTAGCGCTCGGTAATGAGCAGTTCTTC.

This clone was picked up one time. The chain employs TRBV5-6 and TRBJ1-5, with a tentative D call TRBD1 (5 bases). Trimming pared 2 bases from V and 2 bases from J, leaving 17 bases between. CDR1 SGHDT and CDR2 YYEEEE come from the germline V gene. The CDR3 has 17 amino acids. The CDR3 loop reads CASSFGVGGAGNQPQHF. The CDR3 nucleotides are TGTGCCAGCAGCTTCGGGGTCGGCGGGGCTGGCAATCAGCCCCAGCATTTT.